This T cell receptor (beta chain) is from a study of T cells in Graves' hyperthyroidism and ophthalmopathy. The study's findings and limits: From stable hyperthyroidism, ophthalmopathy was set apart by a 13 V-J model. Ophthalmopathy prediction by the model preceded onset by a median about 6 months.

Amplified TCR beta CDR3 regions derived from RNA transcripts. The TCR CDR3 first-round RT-PCR relied on the HTBI primer set. From the multiplex PCR reads, TCRdb called clonotypes with MiXCR, one entry per CDR3 protein. The sample comprises about 380,000 distinct CDR3 sequences, about 14% of which are singletons, and 15% to 20% rests with the top ten. This clonotype was seen once. The antigen remains unidentified. At one of its ends the junction is not consistent with the germline gene, which may arise from a read error. Each person with ophthalmopathy scored at least 3 on the Clinical Activity Score, reached NOSPECS grade 4 or higher, and had been ill under 3 months. Uncontrolled infection, other autoimmune disease, pregnancy or lactation barred patients from enrollment. Germline CDR1 is SGHTA and CDR2 is FQGTGA. The CDR3 is 15 amino acids.

This sequence joins TRBV7-3 and TRBJ2-1; the match to TRBD2 covers 12 bases. The TCR was taken from a woman aged 30 to 39 with Graves' ophthalmopathy. Sequences were obtained from blood. In nucleotides, the CDR3 is TGTGCCGGCAGCCAAGCCCTAGCGGGGGGGAATGAGCAGTTCTTC. It codes for CAGSQALAGGNEQFF.